What follows are 28 T cell receptor beta chains derived from one specimen sequenced in a study of shared clonotypes between healthy human individuals. The method was immunoSEQ multiplex PCR; TCRdb's version includes in-frame clones alone and lacks a portion of them. The sample holds roughly 1 million clones, about 84% seen once. The sample was memory CD4+ T cells from PBMCs. Described subset: CD45RA-negative fraction. The receptors were gathered from a young man in good health. Some clones in this sample may be carry-over from other donors' samples.

The V and J genes are TRBV7-3 and TRBJ2-7; D unclear. The length of the CDR3 is 15 residues. V was pared by 6 bases and J by 2 bases, with 17 bases between. Germline V gene sequence: CDR1 SGHTA, CDR2 FQGTGA. CDR3 in amino acids: CASSFLRYSPYEQYF. The CDR3 DNA follows: TGTGCCAGCAGTTTCCTCCGCTACTCACCCTACGAGCAGTACTTC.

This clone has just a few counts. The V and J genes are TRBV18 and TRBJ1-1; 7 nucleotides line up with TRBD1. The germline V gene encodes CDR1 KGHSH and CDR2 LQKENI. The CDR3 length is 15 residues. The trim removed 5 bases at V and 1 base at J, leaving 7 bases unmatched. The DNA for the CDR3 is TGTGCCAGCTCATTGTCAGGGGGAAGGAACACTGAAGCTTTCTTT. Protein sequence: CASSLSGGRNTEAFF. The full variable domain, rest sourced from reference TRBV18 and TRBJ1-1, is NAGVMQNPRHLVRRRGQEARLRCSPMKGHSHVYWYRQLPEEGLKFMVYLQKENIIDESGMPKERFSAEFPKEGPSILRIQQVVRGDSAAYFCASSLSGGRNTEAFFGQGTRLTVV.

V is TRBV7-6 and J is TRBJ2-2; D unclear. Germline V gene data show CDR1 as SGHVS and CDR2 as FNYEAQ. V was shortened by 0 bases and J by 5 bases, with 4 bases between the two germline ends. The CDR3 sequence is 13 residues long. CDR3 amino acids: CASSLARTGELFF. The CDR3 DNA sequence: TGTGCCAGCAGCTTAGCGCGGACCGGGGAGCTGTTTTTT.

Regarding this clone: Additional DNA sequences in this sample encode the identical CDR3. This chain uses TRBV5-1 with TRBJ2-5; 12 nucleotides align to TRBD2. V was clipped by 1 base and J by 2 bases; unmatched bases: 0. Germline values: CDR1 SGHRS, CDR2 YFSETQ. This CDR3 is 15 amino acids long. The CDR3, as DNA: TGCGCCAGCAGCTTGCTAGCGGGAGGGCAAGAGACCCAGTACTTC. Protein product: CASSLLAGGQETQYF.

Worth noting for this clone: This may be a read error, as it is one base from a much larger clone. This chain links TRBV14 with TRBJ2-7, with a weak D call TRBD1 (5 bases). Germline CDR1 and CDR2: SGHDN and FVKESK. This CDR3 is built from 12 residues. The germline V and J ends were trimmed by 4 bases and 2 bases, with 6 bases remaining between them. DNA for the CDR3: TGTGCCAGCAGCCGACAGACCTACGAGCAGTACTTC. Its translation is CASSRQTYEQYF. Variable domain in full (rest from reference TRBV14 and TRBJ2-7): EAGVTQFPSHSVIEKGQTVTLRCDPISGHDNLYWYRRVMGKEIKFLLHFVKESKQDESGMPNNRFLAERTGGTYSTLKVQPAELEDSGVYFCASSRQTYEQYFGPGTRLTVT.

The genes are TRBV4-3 and TRBJ2-7; 8 bases line up with TRBD2. The germline gives CDR1 LGHNA, CDR2 YSLEER. The CDR3 has 14 residues. V was clipped by 3 bases and J by 7 bases; unmatched bases: 8. The CDR3 here is CASSHSGSSREQYF. CDR3 nucleotides: TGCGCCAGCAGCCACAGCGGGAGTTCGAGAGAGCAGTACTTC.

This clone was observed a handful of times. The chain carries TRBV28 and TRBJ1-2, with D unclear. Per the germline V gene, CDR1 is MDHEN and CDR2 is SYDVKM. V was clipped by 3 bases and J by 3 bases, with 14 bases between them. This CDR3 has 15 residues. CDR3 in DNA: TGTGCCAGCAGTTTCGGGTCAGGTGGATACTATGGCTACACCTTC. It yields the protein CASSFGSGGYYGYTF.

Turning to this clone: This clone may be a read error of a much larger clone one base away. The rearrangement links TRBV11-1 to TRBJ2-7, with 8 positions matching TRBD2. CDR1 SGHAT and CDR2 FQDESV come from the germline V gene (reference sequence). This CDR3 spans 16 amino acids. CDR3 residues: CVSSIPRASGPYEQYF. As DNA, the CDR3 is TGTGTCAGCAGCATCCCCCGGGCTAGCGGGCCCTACGAGCAGTACTTC.

The gene calls are TRBV7-9 and TRBJ2-7; possibly TRBD1 for D (6 bases). Trimming shortened V by 1 base and J by 1 base, and 14 bases separated the two germline ends. The CDR3 is 16 amino acids. Germline V lookup: CDR1 SEHNR, CDR2 FQNEAQ (reference sequence). CDR3 nucleotide sequence: TGTGCCAGCAGCTTAGGACGAGGGCAGGGGTCCTACGAGCAGTACTTC. This encodes CASSLGRGQGSYEQYF.

Remarks on this clone: This may arise from a read error, as a much more abundant clone is one base away. The chain employs TRBV11-2 and TRBJ2-2; no clear D gene. CDR1 is SGHAT, CDR2 FQNNGV, per germline. The ends were cut back, 5 bases at V and 3 bases at J, with 1 base in the middle. This CDR3 is built from 11 residues. In nucleotides, the CDR3 is TGTGCCAGCAGCCACACCGGGGAGCTGTTTTTT. Translation: CASSHTGELFF.

The chain links TRBV4-3 to TRBJ2-7; D perhaps matches TRBD2 (6 bases). The CDR3 spans 15 residues. CDR1 and CDR2 (germline): LGHNA, YSLEER. V was trimmed by 1 base and J by 0 bases, leaving 10 bases between them. The CDR3 region is CASSQGVRDSYEQYF. Written as DNA, the CDR3 is TGCGCCAGCAGCCAAGGGGTGCGGGACTCCTACGAGCAGTACTTC.

The chain has TRBV7-3 and TRBJ2-6, with D possibly called TRBD1 or TRBD2 (5 bases each). The CDR3 runs to 17 residues. In germline, CDR1 is SGHTA, CDR2 FQGTGA. Trimming cost V 0 bases and J 0 bases, with 9 bases left between them. The CDR3 region has the DNA TGTGCCAGCAGCTTAACCGGGGCTCGCTCTGGGGCCAACGTCCTGACTTTC. Amino acids: CASSLTGARSGANVLTF.

In its sample, this clone was seen once. The chain recombines TRBV4-1 with TRBJ1-5, with TRBD1 matching over 8 bases. V was clipped by 4 bases and J by 3 bases; unmatched bases: 8. Germline assignment: CDR1 MGHRA and CDR2 YSYEKL. The CDR3 length is 16 residues. The DNA for the CDR3 is TGCGCCAGCAGCCCGGACAGGGTGAGGGACAATCAGCCCCAGCATTTT. This encodes CASSPDRVRDNQPQHF.

Note on this clone: Other DNA sequences in the sample encode the same CDR3. V and J are TRBV28 and TRBJ1-1; D possibly corresponds to TRBD1 (5 bases). V gave up 3 bases and J gave up 4 bases, with 9 bases separating them. The CDR3 has 13 amino acids. Per the germline V gene, CDR1 is MDHEN and CDR2 is SYDVKM. CDR3 nucleotides: TGTGCCAGCAGTTTGATCGGGGGCACTGAAGCTTTCTTT. This sequence encodes CASSLIGGTEAFF.

This clone was counted ten times or more. The chain recombines TRBV5-1 with TRBJ1-2, with TRBD1 as a possible D gene (5 bases). V was pared by 4 bases and J by 6 bases, with 10 bases between. This CDR3 contains 12 residues. The V gene's germline CDR1 is SGHRS and CDR2 YFSETQ. CDR3 protein: CASSDGHDGYTF. The CDR3 bases are TGCGCCAGCAGCGATGGACATGATGGCTACACCTTC.

The table lists this clone with a few counts. The chain is built from TRBV5-8 and TRBJ2-3; D possibly corresponds to TRBD2 (5 bases). The CDR3 covers 16 residues. Germline V CDR1 and CDR2: SGHTS, YDEGEE. Trimming removed 4 bases at V and 2 bases at J, with 17 bases between. This CDR3 reads CASSASDSSPTDTQYF. CDR3 bases: TGTGCCAGCAGCGCGTCGGACTCATCACCCACAGATACGCAGTATTTT.

CDR3 sequence: CASSQESRGPYEQYF. CDR3 DNA: TGCGCCAGCAGCCAAGAGAGCAGAGGGCCCTACGAGCAGTACTTC. This rearrangement joins TRBV4-1 to TRBJ2-7; the D gene is possibly TRBD2 (5 bases). V shed 0 bases and J shed 2 bases, with 11 bases lying between them. The CDR3 runs 15 residues. Germline V gene sequence: CDR1 MGHRA, CDR2 YSYEKL.

With regard to this clone: Other DNA sequences from this sample encode an identical CDR3 as well. The V gene is TRBV18, the J gene TRBJ2-3, with D perhaps matching TRBD1 or TRBD2 (6 bases each). The length of the CDR3 is 14 residues. Germline assignment: CDR1 KGHSH and CDR2 LQKENI. V was clipped by 4 bases and J by 0 bases, with 8 bases between them. The CDR3: CASSRGASTDTQYF. In DNA, the CDR3 is TGTGCCAGCTCACGGGGGGCTAGCACAGATACGCAGTATTTT.

The chain employs TRBV5-1 and TRBJ1-2; 8 bases are shared with TRBD1. The junction had 3 bases not matched to a gene; V was cut back by 2 bases and J by 6 bases. CDR1 SGHRS and CDR2 YFSETQ come from the germline V gene. This CDR3 is 13 amino acids long. The chain's CDR3 is CASSLLQGDGYTF. The CDR3 DNA reads as TGCGCCAGCAGCTTACTACAGGGGGATGGCTACACCTTC. The full variable domain, its missing parts supplied by reference TRBV5-1 and TRBJ1-2, is KAGVTQTPRYLIKTRGQQVTLSCSPISGHRSVSWYQQTPGQGLQFLFEYFSETQRNKGNFPGRFSGRQFSNSRSEMNVSTLELGDSALYLCASSLLQGDGYTFGSGTRLTVV.

The V gene is TRBV18, the J gene TRBJ2-1; 7 nucleotides agree with TRBD2. The V and J ends lost 6 bases and 15 bases, in that order; junction bases with no gene match: 11. The length of the CDR3 is 12 residues. Germline V lookup: CDR1 KGHSH, CDR2 LQKENI. The CDR3: CASSPFAGVRFF. The CDR3 DNA follows: TGTGCCAGCTCTCCCTTCGCGGGAGTAAGGTTCTTC.

The chain employs TRBV10-3 and TRBJ1-1; possible D gene TRBD1, 6 bases. Trimming left V 8 bases short and J 1 base short, with 14 bases between. CDR3 length equals 14 residues. Germline CDR1 reads ENHRY; CDR2 reads SYGVKD. CDR3 protein: CAIAGTPSNTEAFF. For the CDR3, the DNA is TGTGCCATCGCCGGGACACCCTCGAACACTGAAGCTTTCTTT.

The gene calls are TRBV30 and TRBJ1-1; D might be TRBD1 (6 bases). The CDR3 length is 13 residues. Germline V lookup: CDR1 GTSNPN, CDR2 SVGIG (reference sequence). Trimming shortened V by 1 base and J by 4 bases, and 10 bases separated the two germline ends. The CDR3 DNA reads as TGTGCCTGGAGTGAAGGGGGAGGCACTGAAGCTTTCTTT. Its protein product is CAWSEGGGTEAFF.

The rearrangement joins TRBV6-6 to TRBJ2-7; 15 nucleotides match TRBD2. The V segment lost 5 bases and the J segment 9 bases; nucleotides outside the gene matches: 5. The CDR3 loop spans 14 amino acids. Per the germline V gene, CDR1 is MNHNY and CDR2 is SVGAGI (reference sequence). The CDR3: CASSRTSGRAAQYF. The DNA for the CDR3 is TGTGCCAGCAGTAGGACTAGCGGGAGGGCGGCGCAGTACTTC.

The chain joins TRBV6-4 to TRBJ1-1, with D uncertain. Deletions cut 6 bases from V and 0 bases from J, with 5 bases between. CDR1 and CDR2 from the germline V gene are MRHNA and SNTAGT. This CDR3 is built from 12 residues. The CDR3 region is CASRLMNTEAFF. CDR3 coding DNA: TGTGCCAGCAGGCTAATGAACACTGAAGCTTTCTTT.

CDR3 sequence reads: CASRSDISQGDTQYF. The CDR3 coding sequence is TGCGCCAGCAGATCGGACATTTCTCAGGGAGATACGCAGTATTTT. The V gene is TRBV5-1, the J gene TRBJ2-3; a possible D gene is TRBD1 (5 bases). V gave up 5 bases and J gave up 5 bases, with 18 bases separating them. The CDR3 contains 15 residues. CDR1 is SGHRS, CDR2 YFSETQ, per germline.

The chain couples TRBV5-1 to TRBJ1-1; D gene unclear. This CDR3 has 14 residues. CDR1 SGHRS and CDR2 YFSETQ come from the germline V gene. Trimming took 4 bases from V and 4 from J, leaving 14 bases between them. The CDR3 coding sequence is TGCGCCAGCAGCCCGACTCCCGGAGGCACTGAAGCTTTCTTT. This translates into CASSPTPGGTEAFF.

The chain is built from TRBV12-5 and TRBJ1-5, with TRBD1 identical over 7 bases. The CDR3 spans 14 residues. V was clipped by 7 bases and J by 3 bases; unmatched bases: 6. Germline V gene lookup returns CDR1 LGHNT and CDR2 FRNRAP. CDR3 nucleotide sequence: TGTGCTAGTGCCAGGACAGGCGACAATCAGCCCCAGCATTTT. Translated: CASARTGDNQPQHF.

The genes are TRBV2 and TRBJ1-3, with D possibly being TRBD1 (5 bases). CDR1 SNHLY and CDR2 FYNNEI come from the germline V gene. This CDR3 comprises 14 residues. The V end was cut by 8 bases, the J end by 0 bases, with 11 bases between. CDR3 sequence (DNA): TGTGCCAGCGTGATGGGGGGCTCTGGAAACACCATATATTTT. As protein: CASVMGGSGNTIYF.